This TCR beta chain appears in the sequencing data of a study of T cells in Graves' hyperthyroidism and ophthalmopathy. General observations from the study: Model output signaled ophthalmopathy a median approximately six months ahead of onset.

Trimming took 9 bases from V and 4 from J; bases not matched to a gene: 4. CDR1 and CDR2 (germline): KGHDR, SFDVKD. The CDR3 is made up of 13 amino acids. RNA transcripts provided the source from which TCR beta CDR3 regions were amplified. HTBI primers were employed in a first-round RT-PCR of the TCR CDR3. TCRdb called the multiplex PCR reads again in MiXCR, with one record for every CDR3 protein. The sample gives 500,000 to 600,000 distinct CDR3 sequences, roughly 46% of which show up once; about 8.3% is in the top ten. About this clonotype: As yet, its antigen is unknown.

The source is a woman under 30 with Graves' hyperthyroidism. The sequenced sample consisted of peripheral blood or thyroid tissue (not recorded which). J is TRBJ2-7 and V is TRBV24-1; 11 nucleotides line up with TRBD2. As DNA, the CDR3 is TGTGCCACCCGTGGGACTAGCGGTTACGAGCAGTACTTC. It translates to CATRGTSGYEQYF.